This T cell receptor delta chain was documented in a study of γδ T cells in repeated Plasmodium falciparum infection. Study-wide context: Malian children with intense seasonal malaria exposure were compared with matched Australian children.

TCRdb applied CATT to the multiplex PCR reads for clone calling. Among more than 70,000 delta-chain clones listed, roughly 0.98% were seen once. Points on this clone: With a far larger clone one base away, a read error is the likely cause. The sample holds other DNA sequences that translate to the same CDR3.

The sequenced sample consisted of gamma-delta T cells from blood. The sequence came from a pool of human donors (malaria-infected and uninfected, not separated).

CDR3 in amino acids: CACDSVGVDKLIF. The CDR3 coding sequence is TGTGCCTGCGACAGTGTAGGAGTCGATAAACTCATCTTT. The V and J genes are TRDV2 and TRDJ1; D uncertain. The J gene was missing in TCRdb and was found by matching the end of the DNA to germline. Germline CDR1 is GEAIGNYY and CDR2 is EKD. CDR3 size: 13 residues.